The present entry profiles one TCR beta chain with its context. This clonotype was seen repeatedly, ten times or more. Its antigen specificity is not known. There are no base qualities to consult, and no much larger clone falls within one base. This sample was taken from a study of regulatory T cells in long-lasting Graves disease (dated by TCRdb to the early 2020s). Regarding the study in general: In the newly diagnosed Graves' disease group, patients had been taking antithyroid drugs for less than 3 months. The study was conducted in China and was registered as a clinical trial. A total of 33 samples were covered by TCR sequencing, comprising some 13 persistent and 20 or so newly diagnosed Graves' disease patients. This study used TCR sequencing and RNA sequencing of peripheral blood to compare persistent Graves' disease patients against newly diagnosed Graves' disease patients. Study-level results and caveats: More public clonotypes were shared among persistent patients (2,741) than among newly diagnosed patients (966). Persistent Graves' disease patients showed lower TCR Shannon entropy and fewer highly expanded clones than newly diagnosed patients, suggesting clonal expansion. Sequencing and analysis were restricted to the TCR beta chain. Preferential use of TRBV28, TRBJ1-2 and TRBJ2-5 was observed in persistent disease, whereas TRBV20-1 and TRBJ2-1 were favored in newly diagnosed disease. The small sample size was acknowledged by the authors as a limitation that may reduce accuracy. Peripheral blood alone was examined, since thyroid tissue, which constituted the primary lesion, could not be accessed.

The library relied on multiplex PCR. Sequencing used an Illumina HiSeq 4000. To build TCR beta libraries, CDR3 regions were amplified by Arm-PCR using iRepertoire HTBI primers. Gel purification was performed on PCR products prior to sequencing. From the authors' description of their analysis: Across samples, around 62 TRBV and 12 to 15 TRBJ segments were identified and used for gene usage analysis of CDR3 amino acid clonotypes. COPE and FqMerger were used to merge the filtered high-quality paired reads into contigs. BLAST was used to align contigs to IMGT TRBV, TRBD and TRBJ reference genes, and CDR3 was defined according to IMGT. Clonotypes above 0.1% frequency were classified as highly expanded clones. Shannon entropy was used to measure repertoire diversity, and the Gini coefficient was used to measure V-J evenness. Clonotypes shared by more than one individual were considered public. TCRdb reprocessing: public reads trimmed at Q25 with fastp, clones called with MiXCR, in-frame beta chains kept. Every CDR3 protein is listed once, alongside the most common genes and DNA of its rows. Clone size and V and J calls follow TCRdb, not the original study. The sample table contains hundreds of thousands of distinct CDR3 sequences; only one count was recorded for approximately 16% of them. The ten largest clones take up 25% to 30% of the sample.

Interpreted using the paper, the time point label stands for: newly diagnosed GD, antithyroid drugs for less than 3 months. For both TCR sequencing and RNA sequencing, RNA was extracted from PBMCs in TRIzol. Graves' disease was diagnosed according to American Thyroid Association guidelines. The patients came from an endocrinology department in Xi'an, China. From each patient, around 8.3 milliliters of peripheral blood was collected into an EDTA anticoagulant tube. Ficoll Paque Plus density gradient separation was used to isolate PBMCs, and no further T cell sorting was performed. An Agilent 2100 Bioanalyzer and agarose gel were used to check RNA quality, and a NanoDrop 2000 was used to measure RNA concentration. The CDR3 spans 15 residues, from the cysteine through the phenylalanine. CDR3 DNA only is kept here, 45 bases in frame from base 1. The germline V gene supplies CDR1 SNHLY and CDR2 FYNNEI. V is shortened by 7 bases, J by 4 bases, and the region joining them spans 16 bases.

Separately, the same data were catalogued under a study of T cells in Graves' hyperthyroidism and ophthalmopathy. The second study's paper adds: Stable Graves' hyperthyroidism was defined as the absence of progression to ophthalmopathy over 18 months of follow-up. Hyperthyroidism patients were newly diagnosed, had a disease duration of under 2 months, and were aged 18 to 65 years. The study excluded patients with uncontrolled infections, other autoimmune diseases, pregnancy or lactation. Diagnoses were based on clinical symptoms, serum thyroxine and TRAb, thyroid ultrasound and orbital computed tomography. The TCR CDR3 was subjected to a first round of RT-PCR using the HTBI primer set and the Qiagen OneStep RT-PCR kit. Blood samples also contained most of the expanded thyroid clonotypes (frequency above 0.001), which suggests that blood repertoires may reflect thyroid immune responses. A 13 V-J signature model separated ophthalmopathy from stable hyperthyroidism, with around 88% sensitivity and 81.08% specificity in cross-validation and 80%/75% in testing. In validation, the model predicted progression to ophthalmopathy a median of about 6.5 months before onset, with roughly 70% sensitivity and around 76% specificity. To identify TCR V-J signatures that set the groups apart, the researchers used a discovery cohort of about a hundred patients, made up of 43 with Graves' ophthalmopathy and 55 to 65 with stable Graves' hyperthyroidism. Prospective prediction of ophthalmopathy was tested in an independent validation cohort consisting of fewer than 20 hyperthyroidism patients and 15 or so patients who later progressed to ophthalmopathy. The approximately 98 discovery patients were randomly divided into training and test sets at a 7:3 ratio. Thyroid tissue and blood T-cell repertoires from six Graves' hyperthyroidism patients were also compared in the study. After blood sampling, hyperthyroidism patients were treated with methimazole at a starting dose of 30 mg daily, and ophthalmopathy patients were treated with high-dose intravenous methylprednisolone. The libraries were constructed in a second round of multiplex PCR and then size-selected and purified. Sequencing of the libraries was done on an Illumina HiSeq2000 using paired-end 100 bp reads. SOAPnuke was used to process the raw data, with reads discarded if the reads contained adapters or uncalled bases, had a mean Phred below 15, or lacked an exact constant-primer or identifier match. High-quality paired reads were merged using COPE v1.2.5, and each unique nucleotide sequence was defined as a clonotype. MiTCR v1.1 was used to align the clonotypes against IMGT TRBV, TRBD and TRBJ reference segments. Analysis was restricted to V-J combinations with a frequency above 0.0001, which covered about 99% of repertoires. The TCS score was defined as F50 (clonal expansion) divided by E x V (chaos), with BLOSUM62-based TCRdist calculated between CDR3 peptides within each V-J. Welch's t-statistics and random forest reduced just over 500 V-J features to about 12, which were used in a naive Bayes classifier (R e1071). Sample size was not statistically predetermined, and investigators were not blinded to group allocation. The paper describes TCR Vbeta CDR3 sequencing of around 140 peripheral blood samples, made up of 40 to 45 ophthalmopathy patients, approximately 76 hyperthyroidism patients and around 17 progressor patients.

The sequence derives from a middle-aged man with Graves disease. Donor details come from another sample of the same person, matched by shared clones. The source material was peripheral blood mononuclear cells (PBMCs), sampled at new diagnosis, from a patient treated with antithyroid drugs. The rearrangement combines TRBV2 with TRBJ2-2; perhaps TRBD1 is the D gene, with 6 bases matching. The DNA sequence follows: TGTGCCAGCAAGATGACCCTCAGGGGCACCGGGGAGCTGTTTTTT. This gives the protein CASKMTLRGTGELFF.